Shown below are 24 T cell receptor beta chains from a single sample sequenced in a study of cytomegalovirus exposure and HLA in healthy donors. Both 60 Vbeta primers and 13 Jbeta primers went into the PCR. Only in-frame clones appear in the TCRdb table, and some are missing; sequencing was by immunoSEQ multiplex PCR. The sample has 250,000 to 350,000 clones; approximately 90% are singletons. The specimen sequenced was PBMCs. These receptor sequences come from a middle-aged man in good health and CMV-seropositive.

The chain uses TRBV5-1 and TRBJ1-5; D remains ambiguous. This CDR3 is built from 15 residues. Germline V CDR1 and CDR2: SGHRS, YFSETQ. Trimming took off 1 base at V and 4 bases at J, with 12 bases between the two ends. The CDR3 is CASSLYGQDNQPQHF. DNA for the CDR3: TGCGCCAGCAGCTTGTATGGGCAGGATAATCAGCCCCAGCATTTT.

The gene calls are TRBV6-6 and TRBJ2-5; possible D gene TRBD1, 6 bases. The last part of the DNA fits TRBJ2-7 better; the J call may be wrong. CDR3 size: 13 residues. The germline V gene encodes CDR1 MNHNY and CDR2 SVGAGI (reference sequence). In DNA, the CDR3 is TGTGCCAGCAGACTGACAGGCTCCTACGAGCAGTACTTC. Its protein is CASRLTGSYEQYF.

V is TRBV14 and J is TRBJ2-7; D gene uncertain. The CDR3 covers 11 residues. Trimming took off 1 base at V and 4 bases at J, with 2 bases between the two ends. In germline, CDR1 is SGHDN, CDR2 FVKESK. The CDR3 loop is CASSQAYEQYF. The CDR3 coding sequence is TGTGCCAGCAGCCAAGCTTACGAGCAGTACTTC.

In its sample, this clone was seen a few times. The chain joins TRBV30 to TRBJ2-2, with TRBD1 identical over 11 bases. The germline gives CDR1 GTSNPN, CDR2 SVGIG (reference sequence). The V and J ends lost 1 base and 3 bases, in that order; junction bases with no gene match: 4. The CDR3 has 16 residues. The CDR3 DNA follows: TGTGCCTGGAGTGACCGGACAGGGGGCTACACCGGGGAGCTGTTTTTT. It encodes CAWSDRTGGYTGELFF. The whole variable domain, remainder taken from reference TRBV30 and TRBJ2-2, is SQTIHQWPATLVQPVGSPLSLECTVEGTSNPNLYWYRQAAGRGLQLLFYSVGIGQISSEVPQNLSASRPQDRQFILSSKKLLLSDSGFYLCAWSDRTGGYTGELFFGEGSRLTVL.

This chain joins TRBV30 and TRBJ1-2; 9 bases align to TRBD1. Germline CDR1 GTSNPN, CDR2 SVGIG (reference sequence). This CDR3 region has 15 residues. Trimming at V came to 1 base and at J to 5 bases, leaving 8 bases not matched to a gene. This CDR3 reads CAWSDPRQGVYGYTF. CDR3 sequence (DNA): TGTGCCTGGAGTGACCCGCGACAGGGGGTATATGGCTACACCTTC.

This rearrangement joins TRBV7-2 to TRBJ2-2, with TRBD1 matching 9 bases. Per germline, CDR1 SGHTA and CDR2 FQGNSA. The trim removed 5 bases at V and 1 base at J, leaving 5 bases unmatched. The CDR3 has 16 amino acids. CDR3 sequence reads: CASSPQTGGNTGELFF. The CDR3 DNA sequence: TGTGCCAGCAGCCCCCAGACAGGGGGGAACACCGGGGAGCTGTTTTTT.

The CDR3 loop is CASSLAGTGTKTQYF. CDR3 in DNA: TGTGCCAGCAGCTTAGCCGGGACAGGGACTAAGACCCAGTACTTC. The chain carries TRBV7-6 and TRBJ2-5; 9 bases are shared with TRBD1. Germline loops: CDR1 SGHVS, CDR2 FNYEAQ. The CDR3 extends over 15 amino acids. Germline trimming cut 0 bases from V and 6 bases from J; bases unmatched to any gene: 5.

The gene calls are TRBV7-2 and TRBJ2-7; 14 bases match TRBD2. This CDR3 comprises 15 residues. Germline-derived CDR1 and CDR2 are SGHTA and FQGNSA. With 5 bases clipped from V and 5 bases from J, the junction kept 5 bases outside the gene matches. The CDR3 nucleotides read TGTGCCAGCAGCCGGCCGGGACTAGCGGGAGACGAGCAGTACTTC. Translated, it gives CASSRPGLAGDEQYF.

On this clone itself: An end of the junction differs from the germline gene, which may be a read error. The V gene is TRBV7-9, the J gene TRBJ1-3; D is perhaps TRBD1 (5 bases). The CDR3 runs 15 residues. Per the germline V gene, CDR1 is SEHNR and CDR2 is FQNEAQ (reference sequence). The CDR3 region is CSSSLRQYSGNTIYF. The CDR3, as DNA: TGTTCCAGCAGTCTAAGACAGTACTCTGGAAACACCATATATTTT. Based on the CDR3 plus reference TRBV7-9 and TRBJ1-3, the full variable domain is DTGVSQNPRHKITKRGQNVTFRCDPISEHNRLYWYRQTLGQGPEFLTYFQNEAQLEKSRLLSDRFSAERPKGSFSTLEIQRTEQGDSAMYLCSSSLRQYSGNTIYFGEGSWLTVV.

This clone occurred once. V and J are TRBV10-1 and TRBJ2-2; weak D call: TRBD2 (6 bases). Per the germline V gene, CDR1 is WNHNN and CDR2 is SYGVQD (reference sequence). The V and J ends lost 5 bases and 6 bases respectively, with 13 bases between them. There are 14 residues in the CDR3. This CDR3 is CASSRVGGSGELFF. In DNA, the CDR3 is TGCGCCAGCAGTCGTGTTGGGGGGTCCGGGGAGCTGTTTTTT.

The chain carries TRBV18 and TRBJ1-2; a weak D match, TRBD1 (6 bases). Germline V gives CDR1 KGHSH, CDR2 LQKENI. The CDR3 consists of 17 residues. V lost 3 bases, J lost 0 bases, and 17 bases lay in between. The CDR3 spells CASSPGRGGRSNYGYTF. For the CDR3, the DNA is TGTGCCAGCTCACCGGGCCGGGGGGGCCGGTCTAACTATGGCTACACCTTC.

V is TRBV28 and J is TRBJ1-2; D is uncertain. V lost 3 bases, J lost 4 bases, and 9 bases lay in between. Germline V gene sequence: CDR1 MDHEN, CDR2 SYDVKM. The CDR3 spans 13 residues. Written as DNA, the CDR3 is TGTGCCAGCAGTTTTAGTGGAGCCTATGGCTACACCTTC. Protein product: CASSFSGAYGYTF.

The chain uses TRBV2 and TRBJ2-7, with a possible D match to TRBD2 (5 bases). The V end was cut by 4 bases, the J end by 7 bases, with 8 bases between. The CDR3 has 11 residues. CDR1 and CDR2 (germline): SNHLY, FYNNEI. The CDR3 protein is CASSARTEQYF. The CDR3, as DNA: TGTGCCAGCAGTGCTAGGACTGAGCAGTACTTC.

The chain's CDR3 is CASSLDLRGAQYF. DNA for the CDR3: TGTGCCAGCAGCTTAGATCTGCGGGGTGCGCAGTATTTT. The rearrangement uses TRBV11-2 and TRBJ2-3, with TRBD2 as a possible D gene (6 bases). V was cut by 0 bases and J by 10 bases, with 11 bases left in between. The CDR3 extends over 13 amino acids. Per germline, CDR1 SGHAT and CDR2 FQNNGV.

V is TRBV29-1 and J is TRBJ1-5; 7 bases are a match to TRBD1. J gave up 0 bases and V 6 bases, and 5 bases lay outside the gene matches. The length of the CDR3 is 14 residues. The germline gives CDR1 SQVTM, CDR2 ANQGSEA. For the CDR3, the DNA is TGCAGCGTGACCGGGACAGATAGCAATCAGCCCCAGCATTTT. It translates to CSVTGTDSNQPQHF.

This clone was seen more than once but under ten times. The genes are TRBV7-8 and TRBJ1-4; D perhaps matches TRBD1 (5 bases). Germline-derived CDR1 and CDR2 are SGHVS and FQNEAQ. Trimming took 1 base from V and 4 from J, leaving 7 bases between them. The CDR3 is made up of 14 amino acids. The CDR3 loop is CASSLGGINEKLFF. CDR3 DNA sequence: TGTGCCAGCAGCTTAGGGGGCATTAATGAAAAACTGTTTTTT.

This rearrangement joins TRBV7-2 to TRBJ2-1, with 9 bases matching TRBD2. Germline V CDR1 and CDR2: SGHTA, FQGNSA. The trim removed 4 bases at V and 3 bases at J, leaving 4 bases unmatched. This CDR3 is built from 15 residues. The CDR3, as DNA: TGTGCCAGCAGCTCCTGGACTAGCGACTACAATGAGCAGTTCTTC. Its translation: CASSSWTSDYNEQFF.

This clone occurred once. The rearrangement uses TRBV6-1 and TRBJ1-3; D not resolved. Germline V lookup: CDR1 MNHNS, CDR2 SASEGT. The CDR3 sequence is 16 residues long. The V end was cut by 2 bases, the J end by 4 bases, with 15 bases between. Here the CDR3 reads CASSEWVGGSGNTIYF. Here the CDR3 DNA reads TGTGCCAGCAGTGAATGGGTCGGAGGGAGCGGAAACACCATATATTTT.

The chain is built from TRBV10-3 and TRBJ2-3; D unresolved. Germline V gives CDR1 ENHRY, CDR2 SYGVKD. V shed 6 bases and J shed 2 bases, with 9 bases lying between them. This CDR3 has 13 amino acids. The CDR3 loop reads CAIRSDSTDTQYF. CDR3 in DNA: TGTGCCATCAGGAGCGACTCCACAGATACGCAGTATTTT.

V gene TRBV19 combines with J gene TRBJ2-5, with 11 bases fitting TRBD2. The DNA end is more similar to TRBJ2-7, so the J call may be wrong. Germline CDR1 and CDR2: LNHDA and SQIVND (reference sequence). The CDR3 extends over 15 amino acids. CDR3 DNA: TGTGCCAGTAGTCCTGGGACTAGCGGTTCCTACGAGCAGTACTTC. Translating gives CASSPGTSGSYEQYF.

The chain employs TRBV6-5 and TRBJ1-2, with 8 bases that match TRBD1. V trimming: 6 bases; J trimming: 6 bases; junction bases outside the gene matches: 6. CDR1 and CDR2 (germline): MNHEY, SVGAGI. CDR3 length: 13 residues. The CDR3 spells CASRGGTGNGYTF. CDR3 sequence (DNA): TGTGCCAGCAGGGGTGGGACAGGCAATGGCTACACCTTC.

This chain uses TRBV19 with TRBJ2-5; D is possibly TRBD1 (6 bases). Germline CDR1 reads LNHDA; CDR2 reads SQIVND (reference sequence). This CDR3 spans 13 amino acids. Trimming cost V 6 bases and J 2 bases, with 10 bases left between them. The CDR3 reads CASRGQGQETQYF. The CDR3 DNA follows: TGTGCCAGTAGGGGGCAGGGGCAAGAGACCCAGTACTTC.

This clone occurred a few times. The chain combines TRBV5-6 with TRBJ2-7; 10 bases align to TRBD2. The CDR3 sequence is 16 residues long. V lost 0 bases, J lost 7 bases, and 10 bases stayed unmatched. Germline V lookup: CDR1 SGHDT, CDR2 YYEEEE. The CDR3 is CASSLEPSGGRGEQYF. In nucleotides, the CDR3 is TGTGCCAGCAGCTTGGAACCTAGCGGGGGCCGGGGGGAGCAGTACTTC.

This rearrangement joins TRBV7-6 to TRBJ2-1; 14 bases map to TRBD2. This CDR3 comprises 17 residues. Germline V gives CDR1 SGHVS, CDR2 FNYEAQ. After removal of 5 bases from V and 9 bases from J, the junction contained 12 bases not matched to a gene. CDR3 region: CASSDLSGTSGSREQFF. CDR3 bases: TGTGCCAGCAGCGACCTCTCCGGGACTAGCGGGAGTCGTGAGCAGTTCTTC.